These T cell receptor beta chains were read from a single sample in a study of blood T cell repertoires in COVID-19. Repertoires were generated with immunoSEQ multiplex PCR, while TCRdb's copy carries only in-frame clones and drops some. The table has 100,000 to 150,000 clones, around 84% seen once. The sample consisted of peripheral blood. These receptor sequences come from an elderly woman with acute or convalescent COVID-19. The CDR3 runs from the conserved cysteine through the conserved F or W. The D gene is left open where the match is weak. Rows give clone size only sometimes, using once, few, many, or a class for an expanded clone.

V	J	size	D	CDR3	DNA
TRBV4-3	TRBJ2-1	-	TRBD2	CASSQGLAESYNEQFF	TGCGCCAGCAGCCAAGGACTAGCGGAGTCCTACAATGAGCAGTTCTTC
TRBV7-2	TRBJ2-1	-	TRBD2	CASSLERLAGGGEQFF	TGTGCCAGCAGCTTAGAAAGACTAGCGGGAGGTGGTGAGCAGTTCTTC
TRBV14	TRBJ1-2	-	-	CASSPQNYGYTF	TGTGCCAGCAGCCCCCAAAACTATGGCTACACCTTC
TRBV9	TRBJ2-2	-	-	CASSVDSPNTGELFF	TGTGCCAGCAGCGTAGACAGTCCTAACACCGGGGAGCTGTTTTTT
TRBV9	TRBJ2-2	-	TRBD2	CASTSGSTGELFF	TGTGCCAGCACCAGCGGGAGTACCGGGGAGCTGTTTTTT
TRBV5-4	TRBJ2-3	-	-	CASSLGFAGASTDTQYF	TGTGCCAGCAGCTTGGGCTTTGCGGGGGCCAGCACAGATACGCAGTATTTT
TRBV14	TRBJ2-3	-	-	CASSPVRGHLMADTQYF	TGTGCCAGCAGCCCGGTGCGGGGCCACCTCATGGCAGATACGCAGTATTTT
TRBV6-5	TRBJ1-1	few	-	CASRDGQDTEAFF	TGTGCCAGCCGCGATGGACAAGACACCGAAGCTTTCTTT
TRBV7-8	TRBJ1-2	once	-	CASSSQILQGSYGYTF	TGTGCCAGCAGCTCGCAAATTCTACAGGGTTCCTATGGCTACACCTTC
TRBV19	TRBJ2-1	-	TRBD2	CASSIGTSPNEQFF	TGTGCCAGTAGTATAGGGACTAGTCCCAATGAGCAGTTCTTC
TRBV6-6	TRBJ2-7	-	TRBD2	CASSRLAGAHEQYF	TGTGCCAGCAGTAGACTAGCGGGAGCCCACGAGCAGTACTTC
TRBV7-6	TRBJ2-7	hyperexpanded	TRBD1	CASSPLGTGLDYEQYF	TGTGCCAGCAGTCCTCTCGGGACAGGGCTCGACTACGAGCAGTACTTC
TRBV29-1	TRBJ1-3	-	-	CSVDSGGNTIYF	TGCAGCGTTGACTCGGGAGGAAACACCATATATTTT
TRBV5-5	TRBJ2-7	-	TRBD2	CASSLTGTTYEQYF	TGTGCCAGCAGCTTGACCGGGACTACTTACGAGCAGTACTTC
TRBV2	TRBJ2-3	-	-	CASSEQGGWGTDTQYF	TGTGCCAGCAGTGAACAGGGGGGCTGGGGCACAGATACGCAGTATTTT
TRBV5-1	TRBJ1-4	once	TRBD1	CASKGQTTNEKLFF	TGCGCCAGCAAGGGACAGACCACTAATGAAAAACTGTTTTTT
TRBV27	TRBJ1-2	-	TRBD1	CASSLNRGYYGYTF	TGTGCCAGCAGTTTAAACAGGGGCTACTATGGCTACACCTTC
TRBV27	TRBJ1-1	-	-	CASSFRQHTEAFF	TGTGCCAGCAGTTTCCGACAGCACACTGAAGCTTTCTTT
TRBV5-1	TRBJ1-1	few	-	CASSLAVRNTEAFF	TGCGCCAGCAGCTTGGCCGTGAGGAACACTGAAGCTTTCTTT
TRBV20-1	TRBJ2-5	-	-	CSARGLETQYF	TGCAGTGCTAGGGGGCTGGAGACCCAGTACTTC
TRBV28	TRBJ1-3	-	TRBD1	CASSAQGAGGNTIYF	TGTGCCAGCAGTGCACAGGGGGCAGGAGGAAACACCATATATTTT
TRBV2	TRBJ2-5	once	-	CASSEQGTLQETQYF	TGTGCCAGCAGTGAACAGGGGACCTTACAAGAGACCCAGTACTTC
TRBV15	TRBJ2-1	-	-	CATSRESRDEQFF	TGTGCCACCAGCAGAGAGTCTAGAGATGAGCAGTTCTTC
TRBV19	TRBJ2-2	-	-	CASSIGGLGGTGELFF	TGTGCCAGTAGTATAGGTGGGCTCGGGGGCACCGGGGAGCTGTTTTTT
TRBV15	TRBJ1-4	few	-	CATSRNYREALREKLFF	TGTGCCACCAGCAGAAACTACAGGGAAGCTTTAAGAGAAAAACTGTTTTTT
TRBV20-1	TRBJ1-6	-	-	CSASPGYNSPLHF	TGCAGTGCTAGTCCAGGTTATAATTCACCCCTCCACTTT
TRBV7-2	TRBJ2-7	-	-	CASSPEYLLGEQYF	TGTGCCAGCAGCCCGGAGTATCTCCTCGGCGAGCAGTACTTC
TRBV6-2/TRBV6-3	TRBJ2-5	-	TRBD2	CASSYGGGSQETQYF	TGTGCCAGCAGTTACGGGGGAGGGTCCCAAGAGACCCAGTACTTC
TRBV5-5	TRBJ1-2	-	-	CASSLAGRGYGYTF	TGTGCCAGCAGCTTGGCTGGTAGGGGATATGGCTACACCTTC
TRBV3-1/TRBV3-2	TRBJ1-5	-	-	CASSRASNQPQHF	TGTGCCAGCAGCCGGGCTAGCAATCAGCCCCAGCATTTT
TRBV3-1/TRBV3-2	TRBJ1-4	-	-	CASSHAGSRSEKLFF	TGTGCCAGCAGCCACGCAGGGTCCCGGAGTGAAAAACTGTTTTTT
TRBV27	TRBJ1-1	once	TRBD1	CASSPRGQADEAFF	TGTGCCAGCAGCCCTAGGGGACAGGCCGATGAAGCTTTCTTT
TRBV30	TRBJ1-2	-	-	CAWTIDRPYGYTF	TGTGCCTGGACAATAGACAGGCCATATGGCTACACCTTC
TRBV2	TRBJ1-4	-	-	CASIHRVNEKLFF	TGTGCCAGCATTCACAGGGTAAATGAAAAACTGTTTTTT
TRBV6-2/TRBV6-3	TRBJ2-7	-	-	CASSTPTGWSSYEQYF	TGTGCCAGCAGTACTCCCACAGGGTGGAGCTCCTACGAGCAGTACTTC
TRBV19	TRBJ2-2	-	TRBD2	CASSGTSGGFFRELFF	TGTGCCAGTAGTGGGACTAGCGGGGGTTTCTTTAGGGAGCTGTTTTTT
TRBV5-6	TRBJ1-1	-	-	CASTGTGNMNTEAFF	TGTGCCAGCACCGGAACAGGGAACATGAACACTGAAGCTTTCTTT